This section outlines one T cell receptor beta chain sequence together with its context. Its antigen is undetermined. The entry originates in a study of brain T cells in children with intractable seizures. Per germline, CDR1 KGHSH and CDR2 LQKENI. V lost 7 bases, J lost 5 bases, and 14 bases lay in between. CDR3 length: 13 residues. Overall study results and limits: Clones missing pre-surgery may reflect undersampling of that blood sample. HCMV serostatus was not known, and viral specificity came from CDR3 similarity only.

Described time point: blood from clinic visit 5 months post-surgery; TSC patient then seizure free. Sequencing was limited to surgery cases with top T cell transcript signatures in brain tissue. Pre-surgery treatment included at least one anti-epileptic drug. Sequencing was performed with immunoSEQ multiplex PCR; in TCRdb, only in-frame clones are kept and a portion is missing. Among 340,000 or so clones listed, 93% were seen once. The TCR originated in a boy less than two years old with tuberous sclerosis and intractable seizures. This chain uses TRBV18 with TRBJ1-1; tentative D call: TRBD1 (5 bases). Source: peripheral blood, taken about 5 months after surgery. The CDR3 here is CASLPGGGTEAFF. The CDR3 DNA reads as TGTGCCAGCTTGCCTGGCGGGGGGACTGAAGCTTTCTTT. Variable domain in full (rest from reference TRBV18 and TRBJ1-1): NAGVMQNPRHLVRRRGQEARLRCSPMKGHSHVYWYRQLPEEGLKFMVYLQKENIIDESGMPKERFSAEFPKEGPSILRIQQVVRGDSAAYFCASLPGGGTEAFFGQGTRLTVV.